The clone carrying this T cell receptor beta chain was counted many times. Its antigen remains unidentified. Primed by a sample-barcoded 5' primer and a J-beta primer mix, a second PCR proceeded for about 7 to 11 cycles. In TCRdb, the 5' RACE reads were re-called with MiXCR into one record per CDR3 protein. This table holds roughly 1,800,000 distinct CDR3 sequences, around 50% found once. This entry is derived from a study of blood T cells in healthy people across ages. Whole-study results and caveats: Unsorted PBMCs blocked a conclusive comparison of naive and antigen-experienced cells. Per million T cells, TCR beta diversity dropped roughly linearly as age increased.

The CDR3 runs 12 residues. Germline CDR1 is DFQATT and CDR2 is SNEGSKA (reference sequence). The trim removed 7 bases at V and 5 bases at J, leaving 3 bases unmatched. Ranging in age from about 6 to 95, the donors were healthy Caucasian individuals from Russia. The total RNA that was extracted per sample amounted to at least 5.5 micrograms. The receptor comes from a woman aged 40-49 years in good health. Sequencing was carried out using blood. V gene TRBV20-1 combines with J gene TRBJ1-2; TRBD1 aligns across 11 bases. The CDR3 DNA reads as TGCAGTGGGACAGGGGGCGAGTATGGCTACACCTTC. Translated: CSGTGGEYGYTF.